This T cell receptor (beta chain) was identified during a study of blood T cell repertoires in COVID-19. Study-level background: The study drew acute and convalescent COVID-19 samples from the United States, Italy and Spain. T cells, B-cell-depleted T cells, or PBMCs provided the cDNA or gDNA that served as material.

Original analysis: The authors estimated nucleated cell counts from reference gene primer amplification. Profiled with immunoSEQ multiplex PCR; TCRdb holds only in-frame clones, not every one. V and J calls and clone size are those listed in that table; D and trimming were worked out from the DNA. The sample shows tens of thousands of clones, about nine tenths of them seen only once. CDR1 is MDHEN, CDR2 SYDVKM, per germline. This CDR3 comprises 16 residues. V shed 4 bases, J shed 4 bases, and the junction held 7 bases outside the gene matches. The V and J genes are TRBV28 and TRBJ1-5; 10 nucleotides match TRBD1. The TCR sequence derives from a woman aged 80 or over with acute or convalescent COVID-19. The source material was peripheral blood. The CDR3 here is CASSWPGQGMNQPQHF. As DNA, the CDR3 is TGTGCCAGCAGTTGGCCGGGACAGGGGATGAATCAGCCCCAGCATTTT.